This T cell receptor (beta chain) appears in the sequencing data of a study of CD8+ T cells in alopecia areata. On this clone: Mouse names are used for the genes. The observed sequence ends 4 residues before the CDR3 terminus, with the missing tail filled in from the germline J gene. Other DNA sequences from this sample encode an identical CDR3 as well.

Sorting of pooled cutaneous lymph node cells used CD4, CD8alpha, NKG2D, NKG2ACE and other markers. Germline lookup yields CDR1 LGHNA and CDR2 YNLKQL (reference sequence). The CDR3 contains 13 residues. The V end was cut by 1 base, the J end by 1 base, with 5 bases between. cDNA serving as the sequencing template came from extracted, reverse transcribed RNA. The repertoire was sequenced with immunoSEQ multiplex PCR; TCRdb's copy has only in-frame clones and lacks some. Recorded here are about 270,000 clones, none singletons. The chain combines TRBV5 with TRBJ2-7, with D unclear. This TCR was sampled from a C3H/HeJ mouse with alopecia areata. Strain haplotype at MHC: H2-k. The specimen sequenced was CD4+ T cells sorted from a lymph node. Incomplete CDR3 DNA: TGTGCCAGCAGCCAAGGGGAGTCCTAT. Translating gives CASSQGESY. The complete CDR3 protein is CASSQGESYEQYF.